These 28 T cell receptor beta chains came from one sample sequenced in a study of vaccination and CD4 T cells after COVID-19. Sequenced with the Oncomine TCR Beta short-read assay was DNA taken from cultured CD4+ T cells. One entry per CDR3 protein results from TCRdb running MiXCR on the PCR reads. The sample lists more than 6,500 distinct CDR3 sequences, around 70% occurring once. Their cognate antigens are unknown. Regarding treatment: roughly nine-day PBMC culture with coronavirus spike peptide pools or control peptides (ViraFEST assay). Sequencing input: CD4+ T cells from blood, cultured in vitro. The receptors come from a human donor who had recovered from COVID-19.

The gene calls are TRBV29-1 and TRBJ1-1, with D tentatively TRBD1 (6 bases). The ends were cut back, 2 bases at V and 4 bases at J, with 8 bases in the middle. The germline V gene has CDR1 SQVTM and CDR2 ANQGSEA. The CDR3 has 12 residues. This chain's CDR3 is CSVERGTTEAFF. CDR3 coding DNA: TGCAGCGTTGAAAGGGGGACCACTGAAGCTTTCTTT.

This clonotype has only one observation. The chain uses TRBV7-2 and TRBJ2-3; the D is unclear. The germline gives CDR1 SGHTA, CDR2 FQGNSA. The CDR3 is 16 residues long. Trimming pared 1 base from V and 0 bases from J, leaving 11 bases between. CDR3 bases: TGTGCCAGCAGCTTAGGGACCCAGCAGAGCACAGATACGCAGTATTTT. Amino acids: CASSLGTQQSTDTQYF.

This sequence joins TRBV28 and TRBJ1-5, with TRBD1 matching over 7 bases. From germline, CDR1 is MDHEN and CDR2 SYDVKM. Trimming cost V 6 bases and J 6 bases; bases outside gene matches: 5. CDR3 length: 13 residues. The CDR3 region has the DNA TGTGCCAGCAGACGGGACAGTACTCAGCCCCAGCATTTT. Its translation: CASRRDSTQPQHF.

The V and J genes are TRBV27 and TRBJ1-5, with TRBD1 as a possible D gene (5 bases). The CDR3 loop spans 16 amino acids. Germline V gene data show CDR1 as MNHEY and CDR2 as SMNVEV (reference sequence). V lost 4 bases to trimming and J lost 4 bases, with 17 bases between them. The CDR3 loop reads CASSSLARGVNQPQHF. In nucleotides, the CDR3 is TGTGCCAGCAGTTCCCTCGCGCGGGGGGTGAATCAGCCCCAGCATTTT.

This clonotype is labeled medium-sized. The V call is TRBV27, the J call TRBJ2-5; D is unresolved. Trimming left V 6 bases short and J 9 bases short, with 14 bases between. The CDR3 length is 12 residues. Germline V gene lookup returns CDR1 MNHEY and CDR2 SMNVEV (reference sequence). Written as DNA, the CDR3 is TGTGCCAGCAGACCGACCCTTGGGGCCCAGTACTTC. Its protein is CASRPTLGAQYF.

CDR3 coding DNA: TGTGCCACCCAAGGACAGGCGAGGGGGATCGGGGAGCTGTTTTTT. This codes for CATQGQARGIGELFF. The rearrangement links TRBV24-1 to TRBJ2-2, with 7 positions matching TRBD1. Losses at the gene ends were 9 bases for V and 7 bases for J; bases not matched to a gene: 13. Germline V gene lookup returns CDR1 KGHDR and CDR2 SFDVKD. The CDR3 sequence is 15 residues long.

This chain joins TRBV6-2 or TRBV6-3 and TRBJ1-2; the D gene is possibly TRBD1 (6 bases). The CDR3 is made up of 15 amino acids. The V end lost 6 bases, the J end lost 8 bases, and 22 bases lay between the germline ends. Per the germline V gene, CDR1 is MNHEY and CDR2 is SVGEGT. In nucleotides, the CDR3 is TGTGCCAGCAGGCTACAGGGCTCTCCGGGAAGAGGCTACACCTTC. This translates into CASRLQGSPGRGYTF.

This clonotype was counted between two and nine times. J is TRBJ2-5 and V is TRBV27; weak D call: TRBD1 (5 bases). The CDR3 length is 13 residues. Germline CDR1 is MNHEY and CDR2 is SMNVEV (reference sequence). Trimming shortened V by 4 bases and J by 2 bases, and 8 bases separated the two germline ends. The CDR3 sequence is CASSWGRQETQYF. The CDR3 bases are TGTGCCAGCAGTTGGGGCAGGCAAGAGACCCAGTACTTC.

V usage is TRBV6-5 and J usage is TRBJ1-2; 7 positions match TRBD1. Germline V gene data show CDR1 as MNHEY and CDR2 as SVGAGI. V lost 2 bases and J lost 4; bases outside the gene matches: 7. The CDR3 has 15 amino acids. The DNA for the CDR3 is TGTGCCAGCAGTTACCAGGGGGGGCTCGGCTATGGCTACACCTTC. Its protein product is CASSYQGGLGYGYTF.

This clonotype was seen once. J is TRBJ1-2 and V is TRBV28; D remains ambiguous. V lost 5 bases, J lost 4 bases, and 11 bases lay in between. The CDR3 consists of 13 residues. The germline gives CDR1 MDHEN, CDR2 SYDVKM. The CDR3 loop reads CASSPNRLYGYTF. The DNA of the CDR3 is TGTGCCAGCAGTCCTAACCGTCTCTATGGCTACACCTTC.

The table lists this clonotype with a few counts. The V gene is TRBV7-2, the J gene TRBJ1-1; TRBD1 might be the D (5 bases). CDR1 is SGHTA, CDR2 FQGNSA, per germline. Trimming shortened V by 6 bases and J by 10 bases, and 18 bases separated the two germline ends. The CDR3 spans 13 residues. The DNA for the CDR3 is TGTGCCAGCAGTCCTGAGAGATATAGGGGAGCTTTCTTT. It translates to CASSPERYRGAFF.

V gene TRBV7-2 combines with J gene TRBJ2-7; 7 bases map to TRBD2. This CDR3 is built from 16 residues. V trimming: 1 base; J trimming: 0 bases; junction bases outside the gene matches: 6. Germline V gene data show CDR1 as SGHTA and CDR2 as FQGNSA. CDR3 in DNA: TGTGCCAGCAGCTTAGGGCCAGCGGGAAGCTCCTACGAGCAGTACTTC. Translating gives CASSLGPAGSSYEQYF.

The chain joins TRBV2 to TRBJ1-2, with 7 positions matching TRBD1. Germline CDR1 and CDR2: SNHLY and FYNNEI. CDR3 length: 15 amino acids. The ends lost 4 bases at V and 0 bases at J; junction bases unmatched: 5. The CDR3: CASSGRDSSNYGYTF. CDR3 nucleotide sequence: TGTGCCAGCAGTGGACGGGACAGTTCTAACTATGGCTACACCTTC.

Regarding this clonotype: A clone one base away is much larger, so this may be a read error. The chain carries TRBV14 and TRBJ1-2, with 7 bases identical to TRBD1. Germline values: CDR1 SGHDN, CDR2 FVKESK. CDR3 length: 16 residues. The CDR3 sequence is CVSSQGLPGRGSGYTF. Here the CDR3 DNA reads TGTGTCAGCAGCCAAGGCCTCCCGGGCAGGGGGAGCGGCTACACCTTC.

The chain recombines TRBV6-5 with TRBJ2-5; 10 nucleotides match TRBD2. The CDR3 extends over 17 amino acids. Germline CDR1 is MNHEY and CDR2 is SVGAGI. V lost 0 bases to trimming and J lost 5 bases; unmatched junction nucleotides: 9. CDR3 amino acids: CASSYSWASGSGETQYF. The CDR3 DNA is TGTGCCAGCAGTTACTCGTGGGCTAGCGGGAGTGGTGAGACCCAGTACTTC.

V usage is TRBV19 and J usage is TRBJ2-7, with 7 bases lining up with TRBD1. This CDR3 region has 14 residues. Unmatched junction bases numbered 11, after V lost 8 bases and J lost 4 bases. Germline V gene sequence: CDR1 LNHDA, CDR2 SQIVND (reference sequence). The CDR3 DNA reads TGTGCCAGTCGAGAGGGGACAGCTTCTTACGAGCAGTACTTC. Translated: CASREGTASYEQYF.

The rearrangement uses TRBV11-2 and TRBJ2-5, with D perhaps TRBD2 (5 bases). The germline gives CDR1 SGHAT, CDR2 FQNNGV. The CDR3 is made up of 15 amino acids. The V end lost 0 bases, the J end lost 7 bases, and 15 bases lay between the germline ends. The CDR3 reads CASSLDVRARGTQYF. CDR3 nucleotide sequence: TGTGCCAGCAGCTTAGATGTCCGGGCCCGGGGGACCCAGTACTTC.

CDR3 DNA sequence: TGTGCCAGCAGTTCCGGGACTAGCGTTTCCTACAATGAGCAGTTCTTC. It translates to CASSSGTSVSYNEQFF. The chain employs TRBV6-5 and TRBJ2-1; TRBD2 aligns across 10 bases. Per the germline V gene, CDR1 is MNHEY and CDR2 is SVGAGI. V gave up 4 bases and J gave up 1 base; unmatched junction bases: 4. The CDR3 spans 16 residues.

This sequence joins TRBV20-1 and TRBJ1-6; weak D call: TRBD1 (6 bases). V lost 5 bases, J lost 6 bases, and 14 bases lay in between. Germline values: CDR1 DFQATT, CDR2 SNEGSKA (reference sequence). The CDR3 has 14 amino acids. CDR3 sequence reads: CSAARDNSNSPLHF. The CDR3 DNA reads as TGCAGTGCTGCACGGGACAATAGTAATTCACCCCTCCACTTT.

Relative to its sample, this clonotype is medium-sized (0.01 to 0.1%). The chain has TRBV7-2 and TRBJ2-1, with 7 bases fitting TRBD2. Germline CDR1 is SGHTA and CDR2 is FQGNSA. J lost 7 bases, V lost 1 base, and 7 bases had no gene match. The CDR3 sequence is 15 residues long. The CDR3 DNA follows: TGTGCCAGCAGCTTAGTTCCGGGAGGCGGGAATGAGCAGTTCTTC. Protein sequence: CASSLVPGGGNEQFF.

Turning to this clonotype: At one of its ends the junction is not consistent with the germline gene, which may arise from a read error. The V call is TRBV27, the J call TRBJ1-2; the D is unclear. Germline V lookup: CDR1 MNHEY, CDR2 SMNVEV (reference sequence). This CDR3 spans 13 amino acids. CDR3 sequence reads: CASGLKPNYGYTF. CDR3 nucleotides: TGTGCCAGCGGTTTAAAGCCTAACTATGGCTACACCTTC.

The CDR3 sequence: CATSSPAGYGTGELFF. The CDR3 DNA reads TGTGCCACCAGCAGCCCCGCAGGGTACGGCACCGGGGAGCTGTTTTTT. The V gene is TRBV15, the J gene TRBJ2-2; D is possibly TRBD1 (5 bases). Per the germline V gene, CDR1 is LNHNV and CDR2 is YYDKDF (reference sequence). This CDR3 spans 16 amino acids. V shed 3 bases and J shed 4 bases, with 15 bases lying between them.

In its sample, this clonotype was seen a few times. The rearrangement uses TRBV20-1 and TRBJ2-1; D possibly corresponds to TRBD1 (6 bases). The CDR3 contains 14 residues. Deletions cut 5 bases from V and 4 bases from J, with 15 bases between. Per the germline V gene, CDR1 is DFQATT and CDR2 is SNEGSKA (reference sequence). The CDR3 protein is CSAAPGTLYNEQFF. CDR3 DNA sequence: TGCAGTGCTGCCCCCGGGACACTGTACAATGAGCAGTTCTTC.

V is TRBV2 and J is TRBJ2-7, with 14 bases fitting TRBD2. The CDR3 covers 15 residues. Per germline, CDR1 SNHLY and CDR2 FYNNEI. After removal of 4 bases from V and 2 bases from J, the junction contained 1 base not matched to a gene. The CDR3 region is CASSGGLAGAYEQYF. The CDR3 DNA is TGTGCCAGCAGTGGGGGACTAGCGGGGGCCTACGAGCAGTACTTC.

The rearrangement joins TRBV21-1 to TRBJ2-7; TRBD1, the table's D call, lacks a check against the DNA. TRBV21-1 is deemed a pseudogene. The length of the CDR3 is 13 residues. For the CDR3, the DNA is TGTGCCAGCAGCAAACCCCGGGGGCGCGAGCAGTACTTC. Protein product: CASSKPRGREQYF.

V gene TRBV19 combines with J gene TRBJ1-2, with unresolved D. The V end was cut by 5 bases, the J end by 8 bases, with 18 bases between. The CDR3 has 14 amino acids. Germline CDR1 and CDR2: LNHDA and SQIVND (reference sequence). CDR3: CASSGSWDIGGYTF. The CDR3, as DNA: TGTGCCAGTAGTGGTTCGTGGGATATCGGCGGCTACACCTTC.

This clonotype has more than one count but fewer than ten. The J gene is TRBJ1-6, the V gene TRBV27; D is undetermined. V lost 2 bases to trimming and J lost 7 bases, with 12 bases between them. Germline loops: CDR1 MNHEY, CDR2 SMNVEV (reference sequence). This CDR3 comprises 15 residues. The CDR3 protein is CASSLGGVWNSPLHF. CDR3 DNA sequence: TGTGCCAGCAGTTTAGGCGGGGTATGGAATTCACCCCTCCACTTT.

The chain couples TRBV11-3 to TRBJ2-5; D possibly corresponds to TRBD2 (6 bases). The V and J ends lost 5 bases and 7 bases respectively, with 14 bases between them. The CDR3 is made up of 13 amino acids. The germline V gene has CDR1 SGHNT and CDR2 YENEEA. CDR3 DNA: TGTGCCAGCAGCCTCAGGTCCGGGGGGACCCAGTACTTC. As protein: CASSLRSGGTQYF. Full variable domain (missing parts from reference TRBV11-3 and TRBJ2-5): EAGVVQSPRYKIIEKKQPVAFWCNPISGHNTLYWYLQNLGQGPELLIRYENEEAVDDSQLPKDRFSAERLKGVDSTLKIQPAELGDSAVYLCASSLRSGGTQYFGPGTRLLVL.